One sample yielded the 27 T cell receptor beta chains listed below, sequenced in a study of technical replicates of blood from a few donors (dated by TCRdb to 2017 to 2019). The protocol used for the library was the immunoSEQ multiplex PCR assay. TCRdb limited this immuneACCESS table to in-frame rearrangements with V and J called. A share of clones is missing; checked studies link under half to unresolved V genes, and the rest is unexplained. The sample table shows roughly 76,000 clones, and around 94% are seen once. The ten largest clones take up 0.3% to 0.45% of the sample. The material sequenced was T cells isolated from PBMCs. Receptors originate from a human donor in good health.

About this clone: The sample holds other DNA sequences that translate to the same CDR3. The chain combines TRBV29-1 with TRBJ2-7; D gene ambiguous. Trimming shortened V by 2 bases and J by 4 bases, and 6 bases separated the two germline ends. CDR1 SQVTM and CDR2 ANQGSEA come from the germline V gene. The CDR3 is 11 amino acids. CDR3 coding DNA: TGCAGCGTTGAAAACGGGTACGAGCAGTACTTC. Translating gives CSVENGYEQYF.

The CDR3: CASSFRTENTEAFF. CDR3 DNA: TGTGCCAGCAGTTTCCGGACAGAGAACACTGAAGCTTTCTTT. The chain couples TRBV6-5 to TRBJ1-1; a possible D gene is TRBD1 (6 bases). The CDR3 is 14 amino acids. Per the germline V gene, CDR1 is MNHEY and CDR2 is SVGAGI. Trimming stripped 4 bases from V and 1 base from J, with 10 bases between.

The chain uses TRBV27 and TRBJ1-1; the match to TRBD1 covers 7 bases. The CDR3 sequence is 14 residues long. V dropped 4 bases and J dropped 0; count of bases not matched to a gene: 2. Germline V lookup: CDR1 MNHEY, CDR2 SMNVEV (reference sequence). For the CDR3, the DNA is TGTGCCAGCAGTTGGGACAGCATGAACACTGAAGCTTTCTTT. Encoded protein: CASSWDSMNTEAFF.

This clone came up once. The chain has TRBV27 and TRBJ1-2; D may be TRBD1 (6 bases). V was shortened by 2 bases and J by 7 bases, with 14 bases between the two germline ends. CDR3 length equals 14 residues. Germline V gives CDR1 MNHEY, CDR2 SMNVEV (reference sequence). CDR3 region: CASSLNPWTAGYTF. The CDR3 DNA reads as TGTGCCAGCAGTTTAAATCCCTGGACAGCTGGCTACACCTTC.

V gene TRBV28 combines with J gene TRBJ1-5; D is uncertain. Per the germline V gene, CDR1 is MDHEN and CDR2 is SYDVKM. Trimming removed 2 bases at V and 6 bases at J, with 8 bases between. CDR3 length: 13 residues. The DNA for the CDR3 is TGTGCCAGCAGTTTAACGAGGGCTCAGCCCCAGCATTTT. Residues: CASSLTRAQPQHF.

This chain uses TRBV6-1 with TRBJ1-5; D unclear. The CDR3 is made up of 15 amino acids. The germline gives CDR1 MNHNS, CDR2 SASEGT. Trimming pared 1 base from V and 4 bases from J, leaving 11 bases between. In nucleotides, the CDR3 is TGTGCCAGCAGTGAAGGTAACGTGGAGAATCAGCCCCAGCATTTT. This encodes CASSEGNVENQPQHF.

This chain connects TRBV28 to TRBJ2-1, with 11 positions matching TRBD2. Germline CDR1 MDHEN, CDR2 SYDVKM. The V gene end was trimmed by 6 bases and the J gene end by 7 bases; junction bases not matched to a gene: 5. The CDR3 is made up of 14 amino acids. For the CDR3, the DNA is TGTGCCAGCAGAACGACTAGCGGGATAAATGAGCAGTTCTTC. Residues: CASRTTSGINEQFF. The full variable domain, rest sourced from reference TRBV28 and TRBJ2-1, is DVKVTQSSRYLVKRTGEKVFLECVQDMDHENMFWYRQDPGLGLRLIYFSYDVKMKEKGDIPEGYSVSREKKERFSLILESASTNQTSMYLCASRTTSGINEQFFGPGTRLTVL.

The chain recombines TRBV2 with TRBJ1-2; TRBD1 agrees at 8 bases. V lost 6 bases and J lost 4; bases outside the gene matches: 4. CDR1 is SNHLY, CDR2 FYNNEI, per germline. The CDR3 has 13 residues. The DNA for the CDR3 is TGTGCCAGCAGGGACAGGGTTGGCTATGGCTACACCTTC. Protein sequence: CASRDRVGYGYTF.

This clone was detected once. V and J are TRBV28 and TRBJ2-2, with 7 bases matching TRBD1. Germline lookup yields CDR1 MDHEN and CDR2 SYDVKM. This CDR3 has 14 residues. Unmatched junction bases numbered 9, after V lost 7 bases and J lost 7 bases. The CDR3 DNA is TGTGCCAGCAAGACAGGGAAAGGAATCGGGGAGCTGTTTTTT. Its protein is CASKTGKGIGELFF.

J is TRBJ2-7 and V is TRBV4-2; 10 bases fit TRBD1. The V segment lost 2 bases and the J segment 7 bases; nucleotides outside the gene matches: 5. Germline CDR1 LGHNA, CDR2 YNFKEQ. The CDR3 is 14 amino acids. The CDR3 reads CASSQKTGGSEQYF. The CDR3, as DNA: TGTGCCAGCAGCCAAAAGACAGGGGGCAGTGAGCAGTACTTC.

This chain connects TRBV15 to TRBJ1-5; tentative D call: TRBD1 (6 bases). CDR3 length equals 14 residues. Germline loops: CDR1 LNHNV, CDR2 YYDKDF (reference sequence). V dropped 5 bases and J dropped 4 bases, with 12 bases sitting between them. CDR3 sequence: CATSPQGINQPQHF. The CDR3 bases are TGTGCCACCAGCCCCCAGGGGATAAATCAGCCCCAGCATTTT.

The V and J genes are TRBV6-1 and TRBJ2-7, with a tentative D call TRBD1 (6 bases). The CDR3 consists of 16 residues. The V gene lost 0 bases and the J gene lost 1 base, with 13 bases spanning the gap. Germline V lookup: CDR1 MNHNS, CDR2 SASEGT. The CDR3 coding sequence is TGTGCCAGCAGTGAAGCGTTAAACAGGGAATCCTACGAGCAGTACTTC. Translating gives CASSEALNRESYEQYF.

V and J are TRBV29-1 and TRBJ1-2; possibly TRBD1 for D (5 bases). The CDR3 extends over 10 amino acids. V was cut by 6 bases and J by 6 bases, with 8 bases left in between. The germline gives CDR1 SQVTM, CDR2 ANQGSEA. CDR3 bases: TGCAGCGTACAGGAAAATGGCTACACCTTC. Translating it yields CSVQENGYTF.

The genes are TRBV6-6 and TRBJ1-5; D not resolved. Between the trimmed V and J ends, which lost 5 bases and 6 bases, there was a span of 14 bases. The CDR3 sequence is 14 residues long. CDR1 is MNHNY and CDR2 is SVGAGI in the germline V gene (reference sequence). The CDR3: CASSPSSATQPQHF. CDR3 bases: TGTGCCAGCAGTCCTTCGAGCGCCACTCAGCCCCAGCATTTT.

This chain uses TRBV18 with TRBJ2-7, with D unresolved. Trimming removed 0 bases from V and 2 bases from J, with 8 bases in between. Germline V lookup: CDR1 KGHSH, CDR2 LQKENI. The CDR3 sequence is 14 residues long. In DNA, the CDR3 is TGTGCCAGCTCACCACCTGACTTTACCTACGAGCAGTACTTC. Translating it yields CASSPPDFTYEQYF.

V is TRBV10-1 and J is TRBJ2-7, with D perhaps matching TRBD1 (7 bases). CDR1 and CDR2 from the germline V gene are WNHNN and SYGVQD (reference sequence). V was clipped by 6 bases and J by 5 bases, with 20 bases between them. The CDR3 length is 15 residues. The CDR3 DNA is TGCGCCAGCAGCCCAGGGGGGACAGTCCTCGACGAGCAGTACTTC. Amino acids: CASSPGGTVLDEQYF.

This sequence joins TRBV7-8 and TRBJ1-5, with D unresolved. V lost 1 base and J lost 4, with 11 bases in between. Germline loops: CDR1 SGHVS, CDR2 FQNEAQ. The CDR3 is 15 residues long. The CDR3 reads CASSLGRGRNQPQHF. Written as DNA, the CDR3 is TGTGCCAGCAGCTTAGGGAGAGGGAGGAATCAGCCCCAGCATTTT. The full variable domain, with the rest looked up from reference TRBV7-8 and TRBJ1-5, is GAGVSQSPRYKVAKRGQDVALRCDPISGHVSLFWYQQALGQGPEFLTYFQNEAQLDKSGLPSDRFFAERPEGSVSTLKIQRTQQEDSAVYLCASSLGRGRNQPQHFGDGTRLSIL.

The table lists this clone with a count of one. V usage is TRBV10-1 and J usage is TRBJ1-3, with 7 bases lining up with TRBD1. This CDR3 has 15 amino acids. The germline V gene has CDR1 WNHNN and CDR2 SYGVQD (reference sequence). V was pared by 3 bases and J by 0 bases, with 2 bases of the junction left unmatched. This CDR3 reads CASSDGQASGNTIYF. DNA for the CDR3: TGCGCCAGCAGTGACGGACAGGCCTCTGGAAACACCATATATTTT.

This clone was detected only once. V usage is TRBV5-1 and J usage is TRBJ2-5, with 8 positions matching TRBD2. Looked up from germline, CDR1 is SGHRS and CDR2 is YFSETQ. Germline trimming cut 0 bases from V and 5 bases from J; bases unmatched to any gene: 3. The CDR3 is made up of 14 amino acids. This CDR3 is CASSLEREWETQYF. CDR3 bases: TGCGCCAGCAGCTTGGAGCGGGAGTGGGAGACCCAGTACTTC.

This clone was picked up one time. This chain connects TRBV29-1 to TRBJ2-2; tentatively, D is TRBD2 (6 bases). The CDR3 contains 14 residues. V was trimmed by 5 bases and J by 2 bases, leaving 12 bases between them. The germline V gene has CDR1 SQVTM and CDR2 ANQGSEA. CDR3 sequence reads: CSVSVGGNTGELFF. In DNA, the CDR3 is TGCAGCGTTAGCGTGGGAGGAAACACCGGGGAGCTGTTTTTT.

The V call is TRBV19, the J call TRBJ1-5; no clear D. Trimming removed 3 bases from V and 5 bases from J, with 5 bases in between. The germline CDR1 and CDR2 sequences are LNHDA and SQIVND (reference sequence). The CDR3 covers 12 residues. This chain's CDR3 is CASSIPYQPQHF. For the CDR3, the DNA is TGTGCCAGTAGTATCCCCTATCAGCCCCAGCATTTT.

V and J are TRBV10-2 and TRBJ1-1, with 8 bases aligning to TRBD1. The CDR3 extends over 17 amino acids. Germline trimming cut 3 bases from V and 4 bases from J; bases unmatched to any gene: 13. Germline V gene data show CDR1 as WSHSY and CDR2 as SAAADI. CDR3 DNA: TGCGCCAGCAGTGATTCAGGGGGCCCATTCGGGGGCACTGAAGCTTTCTTT. Protein: CASSDSGGPFGGTEAFF.

The CDR3 reads CASTGTGTNTYNEQFF. The CDR3 DNA reads as TGTGCCAGCACCGGCACCGGGACTAATACCTACAATGAGCAGTTCTTC. The V gene is TRBV2, the J gene TRBJ2-1; 7 bases align to TRBD2. With V trimmed by 7 bases and J by 2 bases, 11 bases remained unmatched. The germline V gene has CDR1 SNHLY and CDR2 FYNNEI. The CDR3 runs 16 residues.

The chain carries TRBV7-9 and TRBJ2-5; 7 bases are a match to TRBD2. Trimming cost V 4 bases and J 7 bases; bases outside gene matches: 0. Germline loops: CDR1 SEHNR, CDR2 FQNEAQ (reference sequence). The CDR3 extends over 11 amino acids. CDR3 DNA: TGTGCCAGCAGCTCTAGCGGGACCCAGTACTTC. Protein sequence: CASSSSGTQYF.

As DNA, the CDR3 is TGCAGCGTGGAAACGGGAGGGCCGCCCTACAATGAGCAGTTCTTC. It is translated as CSVETGGPPYNEQFF. The chain joins TRBV29-1 to TRBJ2-1; 8 positions match TRBD2. The V and J ends lost 6 bases and 2 bases, in that order; junction bases with no gene match: 9. Looked up from germline, CDR1 is SQVTM and CDR2 is ANQGSEA. The CDR3 contains 15 residues.

The J gene is TRBJ1-1, the V gene TRBV15; a weak D match, TRBD1 (6 bases). This CDR3 is 16 amino acids long. Germline V gene data show CDR1 as LNHNV and CDR2 as YYDKDF (reference sequence). The germline V and J ends were trimmed by 0 bases and 3 bases, with 14 bases remaining between them. As DNA, the CDR3 is TGTGCCACCAGCAGAGATCCAGGGGCGCGGGACACTGAAGCTTTCTTT. Protein product: CATSRDPGARDTEAFF. The full variable domain, completed using reference TRBV15 and TRBJ1-1, is DAMVIQNPRYQVTQFGKPVTLSCSQTLNHNVMYWYQQKSSQAPKLLFHYYDKDFNNEADTPDNFQSRRPNTSFCFLDIRSPGLGDTAMYLCATSRDPGARDTEAFFGQGTRLTVV.

The chain carries TRBV14 and TRBJ1-2; 7 nucleotides match TRBD1. There are 13 residues in the CDR3. Per the germline V gene, CDR1 is SGHDN and CDR2 is FVKESK. V shed 4 bases, J shed 11 bases, and the junction held 10 bases outside the gene matches. CDR3 loop: CASSPGTALRYTF. CDR3 nucleotides: TGTGCCAGCAGCCCAGGGACAGCGCTGAGGTACACCTTC. Full variable domain (missing parts from reference TRBV14 and TRBJ1-2): EAGVTQFPSHSVIEKGQTVTLRCDPISGHDNLYWYRRVMGKEIKFLLHFVKESKQDESGMPNNRFLAERTGGTYSTLKVQPAELEDSGVYFCASSPGTALRYTFGSGTRLTVV.